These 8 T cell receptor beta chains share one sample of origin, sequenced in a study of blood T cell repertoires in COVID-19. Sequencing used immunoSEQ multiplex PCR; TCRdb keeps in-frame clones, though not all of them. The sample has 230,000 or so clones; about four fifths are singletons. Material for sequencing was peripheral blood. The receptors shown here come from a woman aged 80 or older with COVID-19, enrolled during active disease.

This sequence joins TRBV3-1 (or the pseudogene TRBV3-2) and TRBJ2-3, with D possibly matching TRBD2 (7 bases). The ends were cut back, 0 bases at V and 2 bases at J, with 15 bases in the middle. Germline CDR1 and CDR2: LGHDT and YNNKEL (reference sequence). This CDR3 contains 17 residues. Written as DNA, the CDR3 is TGTGCCAGCAGCCAAGATGGGGGGGGCGCCTTCACAGATACGCAGTATTTT. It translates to CASSQDGGGAFTDTQYF.

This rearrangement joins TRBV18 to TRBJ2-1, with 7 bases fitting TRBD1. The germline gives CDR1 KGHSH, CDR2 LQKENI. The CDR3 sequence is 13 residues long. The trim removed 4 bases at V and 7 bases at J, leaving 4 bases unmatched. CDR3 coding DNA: TGTGCCAGCTCACAACAGGGGTGGAATGAGCAGTTCTTC. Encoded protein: CASSQQGWNEQFF.

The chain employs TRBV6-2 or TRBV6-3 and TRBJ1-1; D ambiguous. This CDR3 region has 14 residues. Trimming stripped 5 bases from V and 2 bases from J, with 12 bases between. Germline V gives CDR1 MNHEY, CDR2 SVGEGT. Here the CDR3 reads CASSPGRVNTEAFF. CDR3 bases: TGTGCCAGCAGTCCCGGGAGGGTTAACACTGAAGCTTTCTTT.

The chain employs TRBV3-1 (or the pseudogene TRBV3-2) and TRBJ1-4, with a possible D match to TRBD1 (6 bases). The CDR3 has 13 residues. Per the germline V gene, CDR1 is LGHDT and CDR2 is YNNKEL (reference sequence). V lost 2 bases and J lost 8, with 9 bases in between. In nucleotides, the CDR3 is TGTGCCAGCAGCCAAAGGGGGGGGGAAAAACTGTTTTTT. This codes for CASSQRGGEKLFF.

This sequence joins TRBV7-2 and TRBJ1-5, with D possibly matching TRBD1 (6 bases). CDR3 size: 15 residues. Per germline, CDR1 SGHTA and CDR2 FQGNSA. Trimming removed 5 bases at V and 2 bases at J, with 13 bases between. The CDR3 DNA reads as TGTGCCAGCAGCCCACAGGGCCGGGGCAATCAGCCCCAGCATTTT. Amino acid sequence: CASSPQGRGNQPQHF. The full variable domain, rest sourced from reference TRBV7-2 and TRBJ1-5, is GAGVSQSPSNKVTEKGKDVELRCDPISGHTALYWYRQSLGQGLEFLIYFQGNSAPDKSGLPSDRFSAERTGGSVSTLTIQRTQQEDSAVYLCASSPQGRGNQPQHFGDGTRLSIL.

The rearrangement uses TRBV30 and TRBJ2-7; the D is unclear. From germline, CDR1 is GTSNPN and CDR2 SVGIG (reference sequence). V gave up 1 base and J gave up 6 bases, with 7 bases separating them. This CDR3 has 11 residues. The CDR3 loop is CAWSARSEQYF. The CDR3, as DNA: TGTGCCTGGAGTGCGAGGAGCGAGCAGTACTTC.

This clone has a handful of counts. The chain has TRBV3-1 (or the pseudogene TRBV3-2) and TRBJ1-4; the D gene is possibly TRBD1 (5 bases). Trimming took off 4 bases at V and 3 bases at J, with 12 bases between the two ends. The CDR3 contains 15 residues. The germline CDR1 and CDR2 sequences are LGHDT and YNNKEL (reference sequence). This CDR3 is CASSRAGVANEKLFF. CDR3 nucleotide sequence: TGTGCCAGCAGCCGCGCGGGGGTTGCTAATGAAAAACTGTTTTTT.

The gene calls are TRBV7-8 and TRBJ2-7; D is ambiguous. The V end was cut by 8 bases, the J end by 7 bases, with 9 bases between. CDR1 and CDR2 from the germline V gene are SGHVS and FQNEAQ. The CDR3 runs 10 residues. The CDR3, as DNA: TGTGCCAGCGGCAACCAGGAGCAGTACTTC. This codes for CASGNQEQYF.